The clone carrying this T cell receptor (beta chain) was counted ten times or more. The target antigen is unknown. This entry comes from a study of blood T cells in healthy people across ages. Study context: About one barcoded beta molecule was captured per two T cells (by template switching). The study, taken as a whole, reports: Long-lived donors had more naive CD4+ cells and higher diversity than aged donors.

Isolated PBMCs totaled at least 7 million in each sample. Alongside a J-beta primer mix, a sample-barcoded 5' primer served in a second PCR lasting about 6 to 11 cycles. In TCRdb, the 5' RACE reads were re-called with MiXCR into one record per CDR3 protein. The repertoire holds hundreds of thousands of distinct CDR3 sequences, with roughly 31% as singletons. V lost 4 bases and J lost 4, with 19 bases in between. CDR1 and CDR2 from the germline V gene are SGHAT and FQNNGV. This CDR3 contains 16 residues. This chain uses TRBV11-2 with TRBJ1-2; maybe TRBD1 (5 bases). The material sequenced was blood. This receptor was identified in a woman of 80 years or more in good health. The CDR3 DNA reads TGTGCCAGCAGCTCCGGGAGGCTCAGGGAACGCTATGGCTACACCTTC. The encoded protein is CASSSGRLRERYGYTF. The full variable domain, with the rest looked up from reference TRBV11-2 and TRBJ1-2, is EAGVAQSPRYKIIEKRQSVAFWCNPISGHATLYWYQQILGQGPKLLIQFQNNGVVDDSQLPKDRFSAERLKGVDSTLKIQPAKLEDSAVYLCASSSGRLRERYGYTFGSGTRLTVV.